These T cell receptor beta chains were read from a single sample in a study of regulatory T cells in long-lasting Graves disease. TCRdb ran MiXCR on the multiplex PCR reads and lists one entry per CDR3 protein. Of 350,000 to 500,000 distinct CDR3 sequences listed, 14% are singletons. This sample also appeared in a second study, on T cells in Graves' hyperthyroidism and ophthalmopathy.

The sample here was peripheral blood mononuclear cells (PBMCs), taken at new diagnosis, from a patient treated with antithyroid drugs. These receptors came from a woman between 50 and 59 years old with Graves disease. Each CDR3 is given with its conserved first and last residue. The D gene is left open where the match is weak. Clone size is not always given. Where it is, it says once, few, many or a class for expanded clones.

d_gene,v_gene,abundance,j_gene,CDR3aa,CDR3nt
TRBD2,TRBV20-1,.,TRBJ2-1,CSARAGGAGLYNEQFF,TGCAGTGCGAGAGCGGGGGGCGCGGGCCTCTACAATGAGCAGTTCTTC
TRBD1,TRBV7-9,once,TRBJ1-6,CASSLATRTGHSPLHF,TGTGCCAGCAGCTTAGCGACTCGGACAGGGCATTCACCCCTCCACTTT
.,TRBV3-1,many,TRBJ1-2,CASSQENVGNGYTF,TGTGCCAGCAGCCAAGAGAACGTAGGCAATGGCTACACCTTC
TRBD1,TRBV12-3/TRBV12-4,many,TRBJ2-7,CASRTDRGPSYEQYF,TGTGCCAGCAGAACGGACAGGGGACCCTCCTACGAGCAGTACTTC
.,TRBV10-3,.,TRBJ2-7,CAISEQLGREQYF,TGTGCCATCAGTGAGCAGCTGGGCCGGGAGCAGTACTTC
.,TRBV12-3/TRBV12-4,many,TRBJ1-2,CASSLDRNYYGYTF,TGTGCCAGCAGTTTAGACAGGAATTACTATGGCTACACCTTC
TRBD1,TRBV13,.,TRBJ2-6,CASSSTGTGRSGANVLTF,TGTGCCAGCAGCTCCACCGGGACAGGGAGGTCCGGGGCCAACGTCCTGACTTTC
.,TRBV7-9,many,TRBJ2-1,CASSPGAPRNEQFF,TGTGCCAGCAGCCCGGGGGCCCCCCGGAATGAGCAGTTCTTC
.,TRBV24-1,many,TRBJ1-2,CATSGDGFDYGYTF,TGTGCCACCTCTGGGGACGGATTTGACTATGGCTACACCTTC
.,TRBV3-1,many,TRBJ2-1,CASSQAGRKNEQFF,TGTGCCAGCAGCCAAGCGGGACGGAAAAATGAGCAGTTCTTC
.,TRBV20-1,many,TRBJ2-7,CSARVLGRVLGHEQYF,TGCAGTGCTAGAGTACTTGGCCGGGTCCTAGGGCACGAGCAGTACTTC
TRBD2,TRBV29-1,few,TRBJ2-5,CSVEGASGAGAQYF,TGCAGCGTTGAAGGGGCTAGCGGGGCGGGGGCCCAGTACTTC
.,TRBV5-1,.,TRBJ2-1,CASSLVSGRVHNEQFF,TGCGCCAGCAGCTTGGTATCCGGGAGAGTCCACAATGAGCAGTTCTTC
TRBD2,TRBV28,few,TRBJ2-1,CASRRSLAGGQFF,TGTGCCAGCAGGCGTTCCCTAGCGGGAGGGCAGTTCTTC
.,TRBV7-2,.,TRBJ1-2,CASSSREGPRAGGYTF,TGTGCCAGCAGCTCCAGGGAGGGACCCCGGGCCGGGGGCTACACCTTC
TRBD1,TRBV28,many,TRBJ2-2,CASSPQGASTGELFF,TGTGCCAGCAGCCCCCAGGGGGCGAGTACCGGGGAGCTGTTTTTT
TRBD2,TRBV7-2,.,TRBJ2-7,CASSTDSGRPYEQYF,TGTGCCAGCTCTACCGATAGCGGGAGGCCCTACGAGCAGTACTTC
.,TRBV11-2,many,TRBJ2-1,CASSFAPGLANEQFF,TGTGCCAGCAGCTTCGCCCCGGGTCTGGCCAATGAGCAGTTCTTC
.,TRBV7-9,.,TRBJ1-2,CASSLGAPGTLSNYGYTF,TGTGCCAGCAGCTTAGGGGCCCCAGGGACACTCTCTAACTATGGCTACACCTTC
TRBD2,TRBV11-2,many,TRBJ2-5,CASSLDHGTSGSQETQYF,TGTGCCAGCAGCTTAGATCACGGGACTAGCGGGAGCCAAGAGACCCAGTACTTC
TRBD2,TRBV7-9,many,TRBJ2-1,CASSLTSGRAHYNEQFF,TGTGCCAGCAGCTTAACTAGCGGGAGGGCCCATTACAATGAGCAGTTCTTC
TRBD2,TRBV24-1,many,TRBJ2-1,CATSDLLTSLDEQFF,TGTGCCACCAGTGATTTGTTGACTAGCTTAGATGAGCAGTTCTTC
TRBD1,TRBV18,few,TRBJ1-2,CASSPQDRGFYRNYGYTF,TGTGCCAGCTCCCCACAGGACAGGGGTTTTTATCGCAACTATGGCTACACCTTC
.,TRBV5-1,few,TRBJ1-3,CASSNWGYASGNTIYF,TGTGCCAGCAGCAATTGGGGTTATGCCTCTGGAAACACCATATATTTT
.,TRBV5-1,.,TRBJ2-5,CASSGRAEETQYF,TGCGCCAGCAGTGGACGGGCAGAAGAGACCCAGTACTTC
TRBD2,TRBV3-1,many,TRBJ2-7,CASSPSGAYEQYF,TGTGCCAGCTCACCAAGCGGGGCCTACGAGCAGTACTTC
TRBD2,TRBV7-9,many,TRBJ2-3,CASSLSAGGADTQYF,TGTGCCAGCAGCTTATCGGCGGGGGGCGCAGATACGCAGTATTTT
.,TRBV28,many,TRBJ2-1,CASSFPPGYNEQFF,TGTGCCAGCAGTTTCCCCCCCGGCTACAATGAGCAGTTCTTC
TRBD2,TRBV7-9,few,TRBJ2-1,CASSSSWTSGSYGRSYNEQFF,TGTGCCAGCAGTTCCAGCTGGACTAGCGGGAGTTACGGAAGGTCGTACAATGAGCAGTTCTTC
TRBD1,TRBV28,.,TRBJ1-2,CAGWGQGALGYTF,TGTGCCGGGTGGGGCCAGGGGGCGCTTGGCTACACCTTC
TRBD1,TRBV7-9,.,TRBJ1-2,CASSVTGDGYGYTF,TGTGCCAGCAGCGTGACAGGGGATGGCTATGGCTACACCTTC
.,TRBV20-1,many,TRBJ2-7,CSARDLRDYEQYF,TGCAGTGCTAGAGACCTCAGGGACTACGAGCAGTACTTC
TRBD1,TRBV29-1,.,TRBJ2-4,CSVGETGGPLKNIQYF,TGCAGCGTTGGAGAGACAGGGGGCCCACTCAAAAACATTCAGTACTTC